What follows are 31 T cell receptor beta chains derived from one specimen sequenced in a study of CD8 T cells in ankylosing spondylitis. TCRdb re-called the 5' RACE reads with MiXCR, one entry per CDR3 protein. The table includes 200,000 to 300,000 distinct CDR3 sequences, 7.5% to 9% detected once. What was sequenced was blood, either unsorted or a sorted T cell fraction (not recorded which). These receptors all come from a male donor with ankylosing spondylitis or in good health (not recorded which).

This rearrangement joins TRBV11-2 to TRBJ2-7, with unresolved D. V was shortened by 6 bases and J by 3 bases, with 12 bases between the two germline ends. The CDR3 length is 13 residues. Germline lookup yields CDR1 SGHAT and CDR2 FQNNGV. The CDR3 DNA sequence: TGTGCCAGCAGATCCAACACGGGCTACGAGCAGTACTTC. Protein sequence: CASRSNTGYEQYF.

This clonotype was seen repeatedly, ten times or more. This chain links TRBV6-2 or TRBV6-3 with TRBJ2-7, with D perhaps matching TRBD1 or TRBD2 (7 bases each). The length of the CDR3 is 15 residues. Germline V lookup: CDR1 MNHEY, CDR2 SVGEGT. The ends were cut back, 6 bases at V and 4 bases at J, with 19 bases in the middle. CDR3 region: CASSGGTVNLYEQYF. The CDR3, as DNA: TGTGCCAGCAGCGGGGGGACAGTCAACCTTTACGAGCAGTACTTC.

At least ten counts were recorded for this clonotype. J is TRBJ2-7 and V is TRBV4-3, with no clear D. This CDR3 is 15 amino acids long. Germline V gene data show CDR1 as LGHNA and CDR2 as YSLEER. V was pared by 0 bases and J by 2 bases, with 11 bases between. CDR3 sequence (DNA): TGCGCCAGCAGCCAAGATAGGGCAGTCCCCTACGAGCAGTACTTC. It yields the protein CASSQDRAVPYEQYF.

The V and J genes are TRBV11-1 and TRBJ2-7; D tentatively fits TRBD1 or TRBD2 (6 bases each). The CDR3 covers 17 residues. V lost 5 bases and J lost 0, with 20 bases in between. Germline V CDR1 and CDR2: SGHAT, FQDESV (reference sequence). This CDR3 reads CASSLGRRDIFSYEQYF. The CDR3 DNA reads TGTGCCAGCAGCCTAGGTAGGAGGGACATCTTCTCCTACGAGCAGTACTTC.

This clonotype appeared many times. This chain connects TRBV20-1 to TRBJ1-2, with D uncertain. CDR1 and CDR2 from the germline V gene are DFQATT and SNEGSKA (reference sequence). CDR3 size: 13 residues. V was trimmed by 5 bases and J by 0 bases, leaving 10 bases between them. CDR3 nucleotide sequence: TGCAGTGCTCCGTACACCCCTAACTATGGCTACACCTTC. Translating it yields CSAPYTPNYGYTF.

This clonotype was observed a handful of times. This chain connects TRBV18 to TRBJ2-5; D is unclear. V lost 0 bases, J lost 2 bases, and 7 bases lay in between. Germline V gives CDR1 KGHSH, CDR2 LQKENI. CDR3 length equals 14 residues. This CDR3 reads CASSPPSQQETQYF. The CDR3 DNA reads as TGTGCCAGCTCACCACCGAGCCAGCAAGAGACCCAGTACTTC.

A word on this clonotype: A much larger clone differs from this one at a single base, so this may be a read error. The chain links TRBV4-2 to TRBJ1-1; no definite D call. V lost 2 bases to trimming and J lost 1 base, with 11 bases between them. The CDR3 totals 15 residues. CDR1 and CDR2 from the germline V gene are LGHNA and YNFKEQ. The CDR3 here is CASSQRLWGNTEAFF. CDR3 DNA sequence: TGTGCCAGCAGCCAACGCCTGTGGGGGAACACTGAAGCTTTCTTT.

This clonotype was counted ten times or more. The rearrangement links TRBV5-1 to TRBJ2-2, with TRBD1 matching 7 bases. The junction had 14 bases not matched to a gene; V was cut back by 1 base and J by 8 bases. The CDR3 has 17 residues. Germline assignment: CDR1 SGHRS and CDR2 YFSETQ. CDR3 region: CASSLPPGQPPWGELFF. CDR3 sequence (DNA): TGCGCCAGCAGCTTGCCCCCGGGACAGCCTCCCTGGGGGGAGCTGTTTTTT.

In this sample, this clonotype turned up many times. The gene calls are TRBV12-3 or TRBV12-4 and TRBJ2-1, with no clear D. CDR3 length: 13 amino acids. V shed 0 bases and J shed 6 bases, with 6 bases lying between them. CDR3 nucleotide sequence: TGTGCCAGCAGTTTAGCCAACCTCAATGAGCAGTTCTTC. Translated, it gives CASSLANLNEQFF.

This clonotype came up many times. The rearrangement uses TRBV20-1 and TRBJ2-3; TRBD1 matches at 9 bases. This CDR3 is built from 14 residues. Germline CDR1 is DFQATT and CDR2 is SNEGSKA (reference sequence). Losses at the gene ends were 5 bases for V and 1 base for J; bases not matched to a gene: 4. The CDR3 coding sequence is TGCAGTGCTGTCCGGGACAGGGGCACAGATACGCAGTATTTT. Encoded protein: CSAVRDRGTDTQYF.

The CDR3 DNA sequence: TGTGCCAGCAGTTACTCGACAGGTCTGGACACTGAAGCTTTCTTT. This encodes CASSYSTGLDTEAFF. The chain carries TRBV6-2 or TRBV6-3 and TRBJ1-1, with D perhaps TRBD1 (6 bases). Trimming pared 0 bases from V and 3 bases from J, leaving 11 bases between. The CDR3 length is 15 residues. Germline assignment: CDR1 MNHEY and CDR2 SVGEGT.

For this clonotype: This may be a read error, as it is one base from a much larger clone. The CDR3 loop reads CAWIGTQGGYNEQFF. CDR3 sequence (DNA): TGTGCCTGGATTGGGACACAGGGTGGTTACAATGAGCAGTTCTTC. V and J are TRBV30 and TRBJ2-1; maybe TRBD1 (6 bases). With 4 bases removed from V and 4 bases from J, the gap between germline ends came to 17 bases. CDR3 size: 15 residues. CDR1 and CDR2 (germline): GTSNPN, SVGIG (reference sequence).

Concerning this clonotype itself: This clone may be a read error of a much larger clone one base away. The chain recombines TRBV6-2 or TRBV6-3 with TRBJ2-1, with D unclear. CDR3 length equals 12 residues. The germline gives CDR1 MNHEY, CDR2 SVGEGT. CDR3 nucleotide sequence: TGTACCAGCAGTTACTCGTTTGATGAGCAGTTCTTC. This codes for CTSSYSFDEQFF.

In this sample, this clonotype turned up many times. The chain carries TRBV7-2 and TRBJ2-5; weak D call: TRBD1 (5 bases). The CDR3 length is 13 residues. The V end was cut by 3 bases, the J end by 3 bases, with 8 bases between. Germline assignment: CDR1 SGHTA and CDR2 FQGNSA. The CDR3 DNA reads as TGTGCCAGCAGCTTGGCCAGGGAAGAGACCCAGTACTTC. Its translation is CASSLAREETQYF.

This clonotype was seen only a few times. This chain links TRBV7-9 with TRBJ1-1, with 7 positions matching TRBD1. Germline values: CDR1 SEHNR, CDR2 FQNEAQ (reference sequence). The V segment lost 5 bases and the J segment 5 bases; nucleotides outside the gene matches: 11. The CDR3 covers 15 residues. The CDR3, as DNA: TGTGCCAGCAGCCCCAGACAGGGAGGGGGTACTGAAGCTTTCTTT. Protein sequence: CASSPRQGGGTEAFF. Supplemented by reference TRBV7-9 and TRBJ1-1, the full variable domain reads DTGVSQNPRHKITKRGQNVTFRCDPISEHNRLYWYRQTLGQGPEFLTYFQNEAQLEKSRLLSDRFSAERPKGSFSTLEIQRTEQGDSAMYLCASSPRQGGGTEAFFGQGTRLTVV.

The chain is built from TRBV20-1 and TRBJ1-1; D is unresolved. CDR1 and CDR2 (germline): DFQATT, SNEGSKA (reference sequence). V dropped 6 bases and J dropped 1 base, with 15 bases sitting between them. CDR3 length: 14 amino acids. The CDR3 DNA sequence: TGCAGTGCAAGGCCGGGAGGTAGGAACACTGAAGCTTTCTTT. Residues: CSARPGGRNTEAFF.

The chain employs TRBV28 and TRBJ2-7; D possibly corresponds to TRBD1 (6 bases). Germline-derived CDR1 and CDR2 are MDHEN and SYDVKM. CDR3 length: 13 residues. Trimming cost V 6 bases and J 5 bases, with 14 bases left between them. CDR3 residues: CASSPRGSNEQYF. In DNA, the CDR3 is TGTGCCAGCAGCCCCAGGGGTAGCAACGAGCAGTACTTC.

As regards this clonotype: A read error may be the cause here, since a much bigger clone is one base away. This chain joins TRBV19 and TRBJ2-1; a weak D match, TRBD2 (6 bases). V was trimmed by 3 bases and J by 9 bases, leaving 12 bases between them. Germline-derived CDR1 and CDR2 are LNHDA and SQIVND (reference sequence). CDR3 size: 13 residues. The DNA of the CDR3 is TGTGCCAGTAGTATGGGACTTTGGGGTGAGCAGTTCTTC. As protein: CASSMGLWGEQFF. The variable domain in full, completed from reference TRBV19 and TRBJ2-1, reads DGGITQSPKYLFRKEGQNVTLSCEQNLNHDAMYWYRQDPGQGLRLIYYSQIVNDFQKGDIAEGYSVSREKKESFPLTVTSAQKNPTAFYLCASSMGLWGEQFFGPGTRLTVL.

This clonotype occurred many times. The J gene is TRBJ2-1, the V gene TRBV20-1, with a possible D match to TRBD1 (6 bases). The CDR3 covers 16 residues. Germline CDR1 and CDR2: DFQATT and SNEGSKA (reference sequence). V was shortened by 1 base and J by 4 bases, with 17 bases between the two germline ends. CDR3 in DNA: TGCAGTGCTAGAGGGGCACAGGGTACGGTGTACAATGAGCAGTTCTTC. Translation: CSARGAQGTVYNEQFF.

Notes on this clonotype: A clone one base away is much larger, so this may be a read error. This rearrangement joins TRBV20-1 to TRBJ1-4; the D gene is possibly TRBD1 (6 bases). The CDR3 length is 14 residues. Germline V lookup: CDR1 DFQATT, CDR2 SNEGSKA (reference sequence). DNA of the CDR3: TGCAGTGCTAGCTTCCGGACAGTCAATGATAAACTGTTTTTT. Translated, it gives CSASFRTVNDKLFF.

Many counts were recorded for this clonotype. The V and J genes are TRBV27 and TRBJ2-1; 11 nucleotides agree with TRBD2. The germline V gene has CDR1 MNHEY and CDR2 SMNVEV (reference sequence). This CDR3 has 15 amino acids. V dropped 6 bases and J dropped 7; count of bases not matched to a gene: 8. The DNA of the CDR3 is TGTGCCAGCAGGCTAACTAGCGGGAGAATTAATGAGCAGTTCTTC. Its protein product is CASRLTSGRINEQFF.

V gene TRBV27 combines with J gene TRBJ2-2; tentative D call: TRBD1 (5 bases). With 10 bases removed from V and 8 bases from J, the gap between germline ends came to 20 bases. CDR3 size: 14 residues. Germline lookup yields CDR1 MNHEY and CDR2 SMNVEV (reference sequence). Here the CDR3 reads CATKVRGQGGELFF. The CDR3 region has the DNA TGTGCCACCAAGGTCCGAGGACAAGGTGGGGAGCTGTTTTTT.

This clonotype was seen only a few times. CDR3 in amino acids: CASSPRQRQQETQYF. CDR3 DNA sequence: TGTGCCAGCAGCCCTCGGCAGCGACAGCAAGAGACCCAGTACTTC. This sequence joins TRBV5-5 and TRBJ2-5; weak D call: TRBD1 (5 bases). The CDR3 runs 15 residues. Germline CDR1 is SGHKS and CDR2 is YYEKEE (reference sequence). The V and J ends lost 4 bases and 2 bases respectively, with 15 bases between them.

The V call is TRBV30, the J call TRBJ2-1, with a tentative D call TRBD1 (6 bases). The V gene's germline CDR1 is GTSNPN and CDR2 SVGIG (reference sequence). V was pared by 0 bases and J by 8 bases, with 17 bases between. The CDR3 is 15 residues long. In DNA, the CDR3 is TGTGCCTGGAGTGTGTTAGCAGGGGATGCGGATGAGCAGTTCTTC. Translating gives CAWSVLAGDADEQFF.

This clonotype was picked up many times. The V and J genes are TRBV11-1 and TRBJ2-7; tentative D call: TRBD2 (5 bases). This CDR3 is 14 amino acids long. V dropped 5 bases and J dropped 3 bases, with 14 bases sitting between them. Germline V gene data show CDR1 as SGHAT and CDR2 as FQDESV (reference sequence). In nucleotides, the CDR3 is TGTGCCAGCAGCACTAGTCAGAGGAGCTACGAGCAGTACTTC. This sequence encodes CASSTSQRSYEQYF.

In this sample, this clonotype turned up many times. The chain recombines TRBV5-5 with TRBJ2-3; no definite D call. CDR3 length equals 14 residues. The germline gives CDR1 SGHKS, CDR2 YYEKEE (reference sequence). The V gene lost 4 bases and the J gene lost 2 bases, with 11 bases spanning the gap. The CDR3 DNA reads TGTGCCAGCAGCCCGGACGGCCTCACAGATACGCAGTATTTT. This codes for CASSPDGLTDTQYF.

This clonotype was seen ten or more times. The chain employs TRBV5-1 and TRBJ2-2, with D possibly TRBD1 on 6 matching bases. CDR1 and CDR2 (germline): SGHRS, YFSETQ. This CDR3 contains 16 residues. The V gene lost 5 bases and the J gene lost 7 bases, with 21 bases spanning the gap. The CDR3 DNA reads TGCGCCAGCAGTAAGACGACAGGCCCGAAGGACGGGGAGCTGTTTTTT. Its protein is CASSKTTGPKDGELFF.

There are a few counts of this clonotype. V gene TRBV14 combines with J gene TRBJ2-5, with TRBD1 matching 8 bases. The CDR3 is 15 residues long. V shed 0 bases and J 2 bases; nucleotides not matched to a gene: 2. Germline CDR1 is SGHDN and CDR2 is FVKESK. In DNA, the CDR3 is TGTGCCAGCAGCCAAGACAGGGGGCTTCAAGAGACCCAGTACTTC. Translating gives CASSQDRGLQETQYF.

The J gene is TRBJ1-6, the V gene TRBV18; 8 bases line up with TRBD1. CDR3 length: 14 residues. The germline V gene encodes CDR1 KGHSH and CDR2 LQKENI. Trimming at V came to 3 bases and at J to 13 bases, leaving 8 bases not matched to a gene. The CDR3 nucleotides read TGTGCCAGCTCACCTACAGGGGGGGTCGGGCCCCTCCACTTT. This translates into CASSPTGGVGPLHF. Filled out from reference TRBV18 and TRBJ1-6, the complete variable domain reads NAGVMQNPRHLVRRRGQEARLRCSPMKGHSHVYWYRQLPEEGLKFMVYLQKENIIDESGMPKERFSAEFPKEGPSILRIQQVVRGDSAAYFCASSPTGGVGPLHFGNGTRLTVT.

This clonotype was recorded at least ten times. The chain links TRBV7-9 to TRBJ2-3, with TRBD1 as a possible D gene (6 bases). Germline V lookup: CDR1 SEHNR, CDR2 FQNEAQ (reference sequence). The CDR3 sequence is 14 residues long. V lost 8 bases and J 1 base, leaving 13 bases between the germline ends. The CDR3 DNA reads TGTGCCAGCGGACGGACAGACCGCACAGATACGCAGTATTTT. Protein sequence: CASGRTDRTDTQYF.

This clonotype was detected many times. V and J are TRBV3-1 and TRBJ1-1; tentative D call: TRBD1 (6 bases). Looked up from germline, CDR1 is LGHDT and CDR2 is YNNKEL (reference sequence). This CDR3 contains 15 residues. Trimming shortened V by 0 bases and J by 7 bases, and 15 bases separated the two germline ends. The CDR3 region is CASSQDYRGVGEAFF. CDR3 sequence (DNA): TGTGCCAGCAGCCAAGATTATAGGGGGGTCGGTGAAGCTTTCTTT.